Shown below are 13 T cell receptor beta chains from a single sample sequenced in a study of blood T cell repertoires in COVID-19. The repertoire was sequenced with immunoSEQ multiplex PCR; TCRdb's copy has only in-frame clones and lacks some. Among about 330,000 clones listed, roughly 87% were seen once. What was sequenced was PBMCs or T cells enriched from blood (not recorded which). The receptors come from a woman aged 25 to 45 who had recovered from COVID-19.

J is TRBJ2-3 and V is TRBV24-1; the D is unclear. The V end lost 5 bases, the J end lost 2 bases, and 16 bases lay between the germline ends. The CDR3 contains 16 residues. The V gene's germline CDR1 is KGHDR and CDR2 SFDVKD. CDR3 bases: TGTGCCACCAGTGCCGAGGCGTCCTTGTCCACAGATACGCAGTATTTT. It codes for CATSAEASLSTDTQYF.

This CDR3 is CASSERPGQAIYNEQFF. CDR3 sequence (DNA): TGTGCCAGCAGTGAACGACCGGGACAGGCTATCTACAATGAGCAGTTCTTC. V gene TRBV2 combines with J gene TRBJ2-1, with 8 bases lining up with TRBD1. The CDR3 runs to 17 residues. Trimming took 2 bases from V and 3 from J; bases not matched to a gene: 9. Germline lookup yields CDR1 SNHLY and CDR2 FYNNEI.

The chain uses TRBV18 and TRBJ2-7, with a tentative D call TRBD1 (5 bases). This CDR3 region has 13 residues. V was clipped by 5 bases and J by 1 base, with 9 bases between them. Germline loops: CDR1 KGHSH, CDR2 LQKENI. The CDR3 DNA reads TGTGCCAGCTCAGTTCAGGGTTCCTACGAGCAGTACTTC. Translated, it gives CASSVQGSYEQYF.

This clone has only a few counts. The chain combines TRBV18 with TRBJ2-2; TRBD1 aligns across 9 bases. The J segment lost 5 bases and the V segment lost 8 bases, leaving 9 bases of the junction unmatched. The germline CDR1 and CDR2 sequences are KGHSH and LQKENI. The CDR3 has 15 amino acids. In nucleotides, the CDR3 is TGTGCCAGCGCCTCGACAGGGGGTGATACCGGGGAGCTGTTTTTT. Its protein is CASASTGGDTGELFF.

The CDR3 DNA sequence: TGCGCCAGCAGCCAAGGCCGGACTAGCGGGGACACCGGGGAGCTGTTTTTT. It specifies CASSQGRTSGDTGELFF. The chain couples TRBV4-3 to TRBJ2-2; TRBD2 aligns across 12 bases. V trimming: 1 base; J trimming: 3 bases; junction bases outside the gene matches: 3. This CDR3 has 17 amino acids. CDR1 LGHNA and CDR2 YSLEER come from the germline V gene.

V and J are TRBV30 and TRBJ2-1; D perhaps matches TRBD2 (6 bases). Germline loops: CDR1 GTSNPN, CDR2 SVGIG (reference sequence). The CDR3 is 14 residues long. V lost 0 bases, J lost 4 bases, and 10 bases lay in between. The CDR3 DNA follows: TGTGCCTGGAGTGTACACGGGGGTTACAATGAGCAGTTCTTC. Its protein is CAWSVHGGYNEQFF.

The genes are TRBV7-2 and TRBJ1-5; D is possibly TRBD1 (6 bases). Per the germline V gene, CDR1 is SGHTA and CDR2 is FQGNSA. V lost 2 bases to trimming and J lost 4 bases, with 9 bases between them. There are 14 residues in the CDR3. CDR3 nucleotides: TGTGCCAGCAGCTTACGCAGGGGTAATCAGCCCCAGCATTTT. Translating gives CASSLRRGNQPQHF.

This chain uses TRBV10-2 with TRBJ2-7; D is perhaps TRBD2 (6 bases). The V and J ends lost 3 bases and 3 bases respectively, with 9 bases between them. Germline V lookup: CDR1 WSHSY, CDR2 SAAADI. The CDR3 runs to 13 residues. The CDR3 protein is CASSDPDYYEQYF. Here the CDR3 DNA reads TGCGCCAGCAGTGACCCGGACTACTACGAGCAGTACTTC.

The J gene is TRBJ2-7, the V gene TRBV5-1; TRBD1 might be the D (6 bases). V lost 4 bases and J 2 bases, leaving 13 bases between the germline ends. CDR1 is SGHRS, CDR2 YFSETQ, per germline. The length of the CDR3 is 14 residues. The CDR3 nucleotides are TGCGCCAGCAGCCCGAGGGGGTCCCCCTACGAGCAGTACTTC. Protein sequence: CASSPRGSPYEQYF.

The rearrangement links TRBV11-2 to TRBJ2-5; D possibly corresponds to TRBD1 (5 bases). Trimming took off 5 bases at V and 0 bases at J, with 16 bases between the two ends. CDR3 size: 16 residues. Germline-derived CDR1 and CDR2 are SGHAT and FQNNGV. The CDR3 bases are TGTGCCAGCAGCGCCCTCTCAGGACAAGACCAAGAGACCCAGTACTTC. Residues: CASSALSGQDQETQYF.

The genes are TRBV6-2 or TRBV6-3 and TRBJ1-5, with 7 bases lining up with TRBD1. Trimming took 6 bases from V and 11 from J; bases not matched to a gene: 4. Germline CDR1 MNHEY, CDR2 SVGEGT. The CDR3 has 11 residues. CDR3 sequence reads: CASSQTGAQHF. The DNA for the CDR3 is TGTGCCAGCAGCCAAACAGGGGCCCAGCATTTT.

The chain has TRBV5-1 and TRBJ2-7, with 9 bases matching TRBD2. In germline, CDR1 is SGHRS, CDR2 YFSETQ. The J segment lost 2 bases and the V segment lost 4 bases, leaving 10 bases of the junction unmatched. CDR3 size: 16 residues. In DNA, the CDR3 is TGCGCCAGCAGCCCTGGAAGCGGGGGGCGTCCCTACGAGCAGTACTTC. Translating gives CASSPGSGGRPYEQYF.

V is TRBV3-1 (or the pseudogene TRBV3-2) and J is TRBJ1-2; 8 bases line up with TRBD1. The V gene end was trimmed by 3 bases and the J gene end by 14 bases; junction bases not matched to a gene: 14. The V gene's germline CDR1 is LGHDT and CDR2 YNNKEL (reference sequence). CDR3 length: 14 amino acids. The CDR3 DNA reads TGTGCCAGCAGCCAGGAATCCGGGACAGGTCGGGGTACCTTC. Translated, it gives CASSQESGTGRGTF.